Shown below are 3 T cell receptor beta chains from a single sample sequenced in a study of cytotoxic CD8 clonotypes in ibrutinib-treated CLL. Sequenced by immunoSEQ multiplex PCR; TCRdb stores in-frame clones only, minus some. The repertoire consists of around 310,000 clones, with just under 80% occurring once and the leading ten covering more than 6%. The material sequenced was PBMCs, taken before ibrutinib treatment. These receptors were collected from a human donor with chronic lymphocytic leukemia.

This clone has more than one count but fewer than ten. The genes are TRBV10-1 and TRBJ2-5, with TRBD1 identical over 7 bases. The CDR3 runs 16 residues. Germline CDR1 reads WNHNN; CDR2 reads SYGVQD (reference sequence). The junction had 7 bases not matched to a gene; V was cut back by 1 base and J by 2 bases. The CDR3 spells CASSEWAGGEQETQYF. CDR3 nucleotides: TGCGCCAGCAGTGAGTGGGCAGGGGGTGAACAAGAGACCCAGTACTTC.

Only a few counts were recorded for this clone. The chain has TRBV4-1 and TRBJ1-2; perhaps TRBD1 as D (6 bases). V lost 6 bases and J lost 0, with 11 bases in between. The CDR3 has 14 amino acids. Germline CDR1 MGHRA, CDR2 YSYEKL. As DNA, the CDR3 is TGCGCCAGCAGTGTCGCAGGGGCTAACTATGGCTACACCTTC. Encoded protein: CASSVAGANYGYTF.

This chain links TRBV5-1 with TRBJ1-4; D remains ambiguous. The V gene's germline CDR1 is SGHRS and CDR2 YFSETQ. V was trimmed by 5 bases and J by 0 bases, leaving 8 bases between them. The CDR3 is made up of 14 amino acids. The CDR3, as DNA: TGCGCCAGCAGTAACAGTTCAACTAATGAAAAACTGTTTTTT. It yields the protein CASSNSSTNEKLFF.